This passage covers 25 T cell receptor beta chains from one sample sequenced in a study of cytomegalovirus exposure and HLA in healthy donors. With 60 Vbeta and 13 Jbeta primers, the PCR was carried out. Measured with immunoSEQ multiplex PCR; TCRdb has only the in-frame clones, and not every one. The top ten hold approximately 4% of the sample, which has about 80,000 clones, over 60% seen once. The sequencing sample was made of PBMCs. These receptors were taken from a male donor in good health and CMV-seropositive.

This clone occurred a few times. The chain employs TRBV5-4 and TRBJ1-1; no firm D call. Germline assignment: CDR1 SGHNT and CDR2 YYREEE (reference sequence). This CDR3 is built from 13 residues. V dropped 4 bases and J dropped 0 bases, with 7 bases sitting between them. Here the CDR3 reads CASSATLNTEAFF. CDR3 sequence (DNA): TGTGCCAGCAGCGCCACATTGAACACTGAAGCTTTCTTT. Using reference TRBV5-4 and TRBJ1-1 for the parts outside the CDR3, the full variable domain is ETGVTQSPTHLIKTRGQQVTLRCSSQSGHNTVSWYQQALGQGPQFIFQYYREEENGRGNFPPRFSGLQFPNYSSELNVNALELDDSALYLCASSATLNTEAFFGQGTRLTVV.

The chain links TRBV19 to TRBJ1-4; 9 bases are a match to TRBD1. After removal of 6 bases from V and 0 bases from J, the junction contained 11 bases not matched to a gene. Germline V gives CDR1 LNHDA, CDR2 SQIVND (reference sequence). This CDR3 is built from 18 residues. The CDR3 DNA is TGTGCCAGTAGCAGGGGGGACAGGGCCACAACAACTAATGAAAAACTGTTTTTT. Amino acids: CASSRGDRATTTNEKLFF. The entire variable domain, with the rest obtained from reference TRBV19 and TRBJ1-4, is as follows: DGGITQSPKYLFRKEGQNVTLSCEQNLNHDAMYWYRQDPGQGLRLIYYSQIVNDFQKGDIAEGYSVSREKKESFPLTVTSAQKNPTAFYLCASSRGDRATTTNEKLFFGSGTQLSVL.

The genes are TRBV5-6 and TRBJ2-7, with a tentative D call TRBD2 (7 bases). V lost 0 bases and J lost 2, with 18 bases in between. This CDR3 has 17 amino acids. CDR1 is SGHDT, CDR2 YYEEEE, per germline. CDR3 bases: TGTGCCAGCAGCTTGGGAGATACAGGGAGGGCCCCCTACGAGCAGTACTTC. Residues: CASSLGDTGRAPYEQYF.

The chain couples TRBV6-1 to TRBJ2-5; 9 bases align to TRBD1. V gave up 4 bases and J gave up 5 bases; unmatched junction bases: 8. Germline lookup yields CDR1 MNHNS and CDR2 SASEGT. The CDR3 is 15 amino acids. The CDR3 here is CASSARDREAETQYF. CDR3 DNA sequence: TGTGCCAGCAGTGCCCGGGACAGGGAGGCCGAGACCCAGTACTTC.

The CDR3 coding sequence is TGTGCCAGCAGTTCTAAGGGGGGGAGCACTGAAGCTTTCTTT. It is translated as CASSSKGGSTEAFF. The chain uses TRBV27 and TRBJ1-1; weak D call: TRBD1 (6 bases). V dropped 4 bases and J dropped 4 bases, with 13 bases sitting between them. The CDR3 sequence is 14 residues long. Looked up from germline, CDR1 is MNHEY and CDR2 is SMNVEV (reference sequence).

The chain joins TRBV30 to TRBJ1-4; D ambiguous. The CDR3 runs 13 residues. The germline V gene has CDR1 GTSNPN and CDR2 SVGIG (reference sequence). Trimming took 5 bases from V and 2 from J, leaving 9 bases between them. Written as DNA, the CDR3 is TGTGCCTGGGGTTCAGGTACTAATGAAAAACTGTTTTTT. This gives the protein CAWGSGTNEKLFF.

The chain employs TRBV30 and TRBJ1-1; the match to TRBD1 covers 8 bases. With V trimmed by 3 bases and J by 3 bases, 3 bases remained unmatched. The CDR3 totals 13 residues. Germline V gives CDR1 GTSNPN, CDR2 SVGIG (reference sequence). The CDR3 region has the DNA TGTGCCTGGAGGGACAGGGAGGACACTGAAGCTTTCTTT. Translation: CAWRDREDTEAFF.

In its sample, this clone was seen a few times. The chain joins TRBV28 to TRBJ2-1; 9 bases match TRBD1. The CDR3 runs to 17 residues. CDR1 MDHEN and CDR2 SYDVKM come from the germline V gene. With 4 bases clipped from V and 2 bases from J, the junction kept 9 bases outside the gene matches. The CDR3 sequence: CASSSLQGALTYNEQFF. The CDR3, as DNA: TGTGCCAGCAGTTCCCTACAGGGGGCCCTGACCTACAATGAGCAGTTCTTC.

The J gene is TRBJ2-3, the V gene TRBV18, with TRBD1 matching over 7 bases. This CDR3 contains 16 residues. Germline trimming cut 3 bases from V and 2 bases from J; bases unmatched to any gene: 8. Germline V CDR1 and CDR2: KGHSH, LQKENI. The DNA of the CDR3 is TGTGCCAGCTCACCTGTCGGACAGGCAACCACAGATACGCAGTATTTT. Translated, it gives CASSPVGQATTDTQYF.

V is TRBV30 and J is TRBJ1-2, with 7 bases lining up with TRBD1. CDR1 GTSNPN and CDR2 SVGIG come from the germline V gene (reference sequence). The CDR3 runs 13 residues. The junction had 4 bases not matched to a gene; V was cut back by 0 bases and J by 6 bases. The CDR3 reads CAWSVGGGDGYTF. DNA for the CDR3: TGTGCCTGGAGTGTTGGAGGGGGCGATGGCTACACCTTC.

The chain has TRBV5-1 and TRBJ2-2; D possibly corresponds to TRBD1 (6 bases). With 9 bases removed from V and 3 bases from J, the gap between germline ends came to 18 bases. The CDR3 is made up of 15 amino acids. Germline V gene sequence: CDR1 SGHRS, CDR2 YFSETQ. CDR3 amino acids: CATQPSNRDTGELFF. CDR3 DNA: TGCGCCACCCAGCCCAGTAACAGGGACACCGGGGAGCTGTTTTTT.

The chain employs TRBV7-6 and TRBJ1-6; 7 positions agree with TRBD1. Germline V gene lookup returns CDR1 SGHVS and CDR2 FNYEAQ. The CDR3 consists of 14 residues. Trimming cost V 6 bases and J 5 bases; bases outside gene matches: 4. The CDR3 region has the DNA TGTGCCAGCAGAAAGGGGGCCAATAATTCACCCCTCCACTTT. Translating it yields CASRKGANNSPLHF. The variable domain in full, completed from reference TRBV7-6 and TRBJ1-6, reads GAGVSQSPRYKVTKRGQDVALRCDPISGHVSLYWYRQALGQGPEFLTYFNYEAQQDKSGLPNDRFSAERPEGSISTLTIQRTEQRDSAMYRCASRKGANNSPLHFGNGTRLTVT.

This clone showed up just a few times. The CDR3 loop is CASSTWGGGDQPQHF. The CDR3 coding sequence is TGTGCCAGTAGCACGTGGGGGGGAGGGGATCAGCCCCAGCATTTT. V usage is TRBV19 and J usage is TRBJ1-5; TRBD1 is a possible D gene (5 bases). V was clipped by 6 bases and J by 5 bases, with 17 bases between them. The CDR3 is 15 residues long. Germline V gene lookup returns CDR1 LNHDA and CDR2 SQIVND (reference sequence).

The rearrangement links TRBV14 to TRBJ2-1; 10 bases are a match to TRBD2. Germline CDR1 SGHDN, CDR2 FVKESK. J gave up 7 bases and V 3 bases, and 9 bases lay outside the gene matches. CDR3 length: 16 residues. The CDR3 spells CASSHRTSGSRNEQFF. CDR3 in DNA: TGTGCCAGCAGCCACAGGACTAGCGGTTCCAGGAATGAGCAGTTCTTC.

This clone has more than one count but fewer than ten. V and J are TRBV19 and TRBJ2-1, with 7 bases aligning to TRBD1. CDR1 and CDR2 from the germline V gene are LNHDA and SQIVND (reference sequence). V lost 8 bases, J lost 6 bases, and 13 bases stayed unmatched. The CDR3 covers 15 residues. This CDR3 is CASGGIGTARNEQFF. The CDR3 coding sequence is TGTGCCAGTGGGGGAATTGGGACAGCCCGCAATGAGCAGTTCTTC.

The chain joins TRBV15 to TRBJ2-7, with 9 bases fitting TRBD1. The CDR3 contains 16 residues. The V segment lost 0 bases and the J segment 3 bases; nucleotides outside the gene matches: 6. Germline V gives CDR1 LNHNV, CDR2 YYDKDF (reference sequence). The CDR3 reads CATSRDETGGGYEQYF. CDR3 in DNA: TGTGCCACCAGCAGAGATGAAACAGGGGGCGGCTACGAGCAGTACTTC.

This chain uses TRBV5-5 with TRBJ2-1; D gene uncertain. The V gene lost 2 bases and the J gene lost 4 bases, with 7 bases spanning the gap. The CDR3 is 13 amino acids. CDR1 and CDR2 from the germline V gene are SGHKS and YYEKEE (reference sequence). The CDR3 is CASSLHGYNEQFF. CDR3 DNA sequence: TGTGCCAGCAGCTTACACGGGTACAATGAGCAGTTCTTC.

The table lists this clone with a few counts. The CDR3 sequence is CAMTDGYTGELFF. As DNA, the CDR3 is TGTGCCATGACTGACGGCTACACCGGGGAGCTGTTTTTT. The rearrangement uses TRBV10-3 and TRBJ2-2, with unresolved D. This CDR3 region has 13 residues. The ends were cut back, 9 bases at V and 3 bases at J, with 11 bases in the middle. Germline CDR1 reads ENHRY; CDR2 reads SYGVKD.

This chain joins TRBV28 and TRBJ2-1; the match to TRBD2 covers 8 bases. Germline CDR1 MDHEN, CDR2 SYDVKM. With 8 bases clipped from V and 3 bases from J, the junction kept 6 bases outside the gene matches. The CDR3 is made up of 14 amino acids. The CDR3, as DNA: TGTGCCAGCGAGGGGACTAGAAACTACAATGAGCAGTTCTTC. Its translation is CASEGTRNYNEQFF. Filled out from reference TRBV28 and TRBJ2-1, the complete variable domain reads DVKVTQSSRYLVKRTGEKVFLECVQDMDHENMFWYRQDPGLGLRLIYFSYDVKMKEKGDIPEGYSVSREKKERFSLILESASTNQTSMYLCASEGTRNYNEQFFGPGTRLTVL.

The chain combines TRBV20-1 with TRBJ1-2; no clear D. The CDR3 covers 11 residues. The V gene's germline CDR1 is DFQATT and CDR2 SNEGSKA (reference sequence). The DNA for the CDR3 is TGCAGCGGGAACGGGGACTATGGCTACACCTTC. The encoded protein is CSGNGDYGYTF.

The chain employs TRBV10-1 and TRBJ2-5; 10 positions match TRBD2. The CDR3 totals 19 residues. The junction had 24 bases not matched to a gene; V was cut back by 9 bases and J by 5 bases. The germline V gene has CDR1 WNHNN and CDR2 SYGVQD (reference sequence). The CDR3 DNA follows: TGCGCCAGTCGCCCTGGAGGGCTAGCGGGAGTAGGGGTATGGGAGACCCAGTACTTC. This gives the protein CASRPGGLAGVGVWETQYF.

This clone appeared once. The CDR3 protein is CATERDRQDEKLFF. The CDR3 bases are TGTGCCACCGAACGGGACAGGCAAGATGAAAAACTGTTTTTT. V gene TRBV28 combines with J gene TRBJ1-4; 8 bases align to TRBD1. This CDR3 region has 14 residues. J was trimmed by 6 bases and V by 10 bases; bases with no gene match: 10. The germline gives CDR1 MDHEN, CDR2 SYDVKM.

The chain carries TRBV7-6 and TRBJ2-7; tentatively, D is TRBD2 (5 bases). The CDR3 has 18 amino acids. CDR1 is SGHVS, CDR2 FNYEAQ, per germline. With 1 base removed from V and 0 bases from J, the gap between germline ends came to 19 bases. The CDR3 reads CASSLDSIDGKSSYEQYF. The DNA of the CDR3 is TGTGCCAGCAGCTTAGATTCGATAGACGGGAAGAGCTCCTACGAGCAGTACTTC.

The chain combines TRBV28 with TRBJ1-2, with D tentatively TRBD1 (6 bases). Trimming shortened V by 11 bases and J by 0 bases, and 13 bases separated the two germline ends. CDR3 size: 13 residues. Germline V gene data show CDR1 as MDHEN and CDR2 as SYDVKM. In DNA form, the CDR3 reads TGTGCCTCAGGGGTACCCTCTAACTATGGCTACACCTTC. Its translation is CASGVPSNYGYTF.

The chain joins TRBV5-6 to TRBJ1-2; D is perhaps TRBD1 (5 bases). The CDR3 loop spans 16 amino acids. From germline, CDR1 is SGHDT and CDR2 YYEEEE. Trimming left V 4 bases short and J 7 bases short, with 23 bases between. The CDR3 coding sequence is TGTGCCAGCAGCCAGACCAGGACACGGGAGGCATTTGGCTACACCTTC. Amino acids: CASSQTRTREAFGYTF. Drawing the rest from reference TRBV5-6 and TRBJ1-2, the complete variable domain is DAGVTQSPTHLIKTRGQQVTLRCSPKSGHDTVSWYQQALGQGPQFIFQYYEEEERQRGNFPDRFSGHQFPNYSSELNVNALLLGDSALYLCASSQTRTREAFGYTFGSGTRLTVV.